Following are 21 T cell receptor beta chains from one sample sequenced in a study of T-cell reconstitution after alpha-beta-depleted transplantation in children. It was with unique molecular identifiers that the TCRbeta library was prepared. TCRdb reprocessed the PCR reads with MiXCR, giving one entry per CDR3 protein. The table lists hundreds of thousands of distinct CDR3 sequences, about an eighth of them singletons. This sample comprised PBMCs, mostly from graft donor cells, obtained 360 days after TCRalphabeta/CD19-depleted stem cell transplant. The receptors originated from a male patient aged 10-17 years who had a stem cell transplant for acute myeloid leukemia, so the T cells may come from the graft donor.

The V and J genes are TRBV7-2 and TRBJ2-1; 8 nucleotides agree with TRBD2. V shed 1 base, J shed 9 bases, and the junction held 8 bases outside the gene matches. The CDR3 has 15 residues. CDR1 SGHTA and CDR2 FQGNSA come from the germline V gene. Written as DNA, the CDR3 is TGTGCCAGCAGCTTAGTTGCCCAAGCGGGAGCTGAGCAGTTCTTC. It codes for CASSLVAQAGAEQFF.

This clonotype was picked up many times. V usage is TRBV5-1 and J usage is TRBJ2-1; 11 bases align to TRBD2. CDR3 length: 15 amino acids. The germline gives CDR1 SGHRS, CDR2 YFSETQ. After removal of 3 bases from V and 8 bases from J, the junction contained 7 bases not matched to a gene. The CDR3 DNA follows: TGCGCCAGCAGCTGGATACTAGCGGGAGACTATGAGCAGTTCTTC. Its protein is CASSWILAGDYEQFF.

This clonotype was recorded a few times. The genes are TRBV12-3 or TRBV12-4 and TRBJ2-2; D unclear. Deletions cut 5 bases from V and 0 bases from J, with 10 bases between. The CDR3 is 15 amino acids. The DNA of the CDR3 is TGTGCCAGCAGTACTGAAATTCCGAACACCGGGGAGCTGTTTTTT. Translation gives CASSTEIPNTGELFF.

V usage is TRBV24-1 and J usage is TRBJ2-1; possibly TRBD1 or TRBD2 for D (5 bases each). The germline CDR1 and CDR2 sequences are KGHDR and SFDVKD. V was trimmed by 1 base and J by 3 bases, leaving 12 bases between them. The CDR3 sequence is 16 residues long. CDR3 loop: CATSDFRGAVYNEQFF. The CDR3 DNA follows: TGTGCCACCAGTGATTTTAGAGGGGCGGTCTACAATGAGCAGTTCTTC.

The chain links TRBV28 to TRBJ1-2; D uncertain. Germline CDR1 reads MDHEN; CDR2 reads SYDVKM. This CDR3 region has 14 residues. Deletions cut 2 bases from V and 4 bases from J, with 11 bases between. For the CDR3, the DNA is TGTGCCAGCAGTTTAGGAGGGCGTACCTATGGCTACACCTTC. Its translation is CASSLGGRTYGYTF.

In this sample, this clonotype turned up many times. This sequence joins TRBV20-1 and TRBJ2-7; 7 nucleotides match TRBD1. Per germline, CDR1 DFQATT and CDR2 SNEGSKA (reference sequence). This CDR3 has 14 amino acids. CDR3 region: CAPTQWGTDYEQYF. DNA of the CDR3: TGCGCGCCCACCCAATGGGGGACAGACTACGAGCAGTACTTC.

The rearrangement uses TRBV20-1 and TRBJ2-7, with 9 bases lining up with TRBD2. With V trimmed by 3 bases and J by 4 bases, 10 bases remained unmatched. This CDR3 contains 15 residues. Germline CDR1 and CDR2: DFQATT and SNEGSKA (reference sequence). CDR3: CSASAREGLVYEQYF. The CDR3 nucleotides are TGCAGTGCTAGTGCGCGGGAGGGCCTCGTGTACGAGCAGTACTTC.

V gene TRBV7-4 combines with J gene TRBJ1-3; D may be TRBD1 (5 bases). The CDR3 is made up of 15 amino acids. V was shortened by 4 bases and J by 2 bases, with 12 bases between the two germline ends. CDR1 and CDR2 (germline): SGHVT, SQSDAQ. CDR3 DNA: TGTGCCAGCAGCTCTCGAGGGGAGCCTGGAAACACCATATATTTT. Protein: CASSSRGEPGNTIYF.

This chain joins TRBV20-1 and TRBJ1-5, with D unresolved. V was shortened by 0 bases and J by 5 bases, with 20 bases between the two germline ends. This CDR3 is 17 amino acids long. From germline, CDR1 is DFQATT and CDR2 SNEGSKA (reference sequence). The CDR3 DNA reads TGCAGTGCTAGAGATCACGGGCCGGCAAGTTTTCATCAGCCCCAGCATTTT. This sequence encodes CSARDHGPASFHQPQHF.

This clonotype has only a few counts. The chain links TRBV4-3 to TRBJ2-2, with TRBD1 identical over 7 bases. V shed 3 bases, J shed 6 bases, and the junction held 10 bases outside the gene matches. The CDR3 sequence is 16 residues long. Per germline, CDR1 LGHNA and CDR2 YSLEER. The chain's CDR3 is CASSHGLGQAPGELFF. The CDR3 coding sequence is TGCGCCAGCAGCCACGGCCTCGGACAGGCGCCCGGGGAGCTGTTTTTT.

This clonotype appeared a few times. This rearrangement joins TRBV11-1 to TRBJ2-7; D perhaps matches TRBD1 (5 bases). The ends were cut back, 2 bases at V and 3 bases at J, with 14 bases in the middle. The germline V gene has CDR1 SGHAT and CDR2 FQDESV (reference sequence). The CDR3 sequence is 15 residues long. The CDR3 is CASSLRLVRVYEQYF. The CDR3 DNA follows: TGTGCCAGCAGCTTACGTCTCGTCAGGGTCTACGAGCAGTACTTC.

CDR3 sequence (DNA): TGCAGTGCTCCCCGTTCCGATACGCAGTATTTT. As protein: CSAPRSDTQYF. The V call is TRBV20-1, the J call TRBJ2-3; no clear D. This CDR3 is 11 amino acids long. V dropped 5 bases and J dropped 6 bases, with 9 bases sitting between them. Germline V lookup: CDR1 DFQATT, CDR2 SNEGSKA (reference sequence).

The J gene is TRBJ2-7, the V gene TRBV7-3, with TRBD2 identical over 8 bases. CDR1 is SGHTA, CDR2 FQGTGA, per germline. The CDR3 is 14 residues long. V lost 5 bases and J lost 6; bases outside the gene matches: 9. The CDR3 loop reads CASSRRPGLGEQYF. The CDR3 DNA is TGTGCCAGCAGCCGCCGACCGGGACTAGGCGAGCAGTACTTC.

The chain couples TRBV6-5 to TRBJ1-1; tentatively, D is TRBD1 (6 bases). Trimming stripped 4 bases from V and 1 base from J, with 10 bases between. Germline loops: CDR1 MNHEY, CDR2 SVGAGI. The CDR3 contains 14 residues. CDR3 amino acids: CASSWGHGNTEAFF. The CDR3 DNA sequence: TGTGCCAGCAGTTGGGGACACGGGAACACTGAAGCTTTCTTT.

The table lists this clonotype with a few counts. This chain links TRBV6-1 with TRBJ1-2, with D possibly being TRBD1 (6 bases). CDR3 length: 13 residues. Germline loops: CDR1 MNHNS, CDR2 SASEGT. Trimming pared 7 bases from V and 2 bases from J, leaving 11 bases between. As DNA, the CDR3 is TGTGCCAGCATCGGGGGCGGCAACTATGGCTACACCTTC. It encodes CASIGGGNYGYTF.

The rearrangement links TRBV28 to TRBJ2-7; the D gene could be TRBD1 or TRBD2 (5 bases each). The CDR3 consists of 11 residues. The V gene lost 7 bases and the J gene lost 7 bases, with 11 bases spanning the gap. Germline CDR1 and CDR2: MDHEN and SYDVKM. In DNA, the CDR3 is TGTGCCAGCACCGGGACGAGGGAGCAGTACTTC. Translation: CASTGTREQYF.

The chain employs TRBV6-5 and TRBJ1-3; D call uncertain. CDR3 size: 15 residues. The germline V gene encodes CDR1 MNHEY and CDR2 SVGAGI. V was trimmed by 2 bases and J by 0 bases, leaving 8 bases between them. Here the CDR3 DNA reads TGTGCCAGCAGTTACCAAGGGATCTCTGGAAACACCATATATTTT. This encodes CASSYQGISGNTIYF.

The rearrangement joins TRBV12-3 or TRBV12-4 to TRBJ2-7; no clear D. CDR3 size: 13 residues. V lost 3 bases and J 2 bases, leaving 8 bases between the germline ends. The CDR3 bases are TGTGCCAGCAGTTTTGAACACACCTACGAGCAGTACTTC. It specifies CASSFEHTYEQYF.

This clonotype was detected a few times. The junction differs from germline at one of its ends, possibly a read error. The chain recombines TRBV7-7 with TRBJ2-1; 10 bases line up with TRBD2. The CDR3 runs to 15 residues. The V gene's germline CDR1 is SSHAT and CDR2 FNYEAQ (reference sequence). The CDR3 loop is CASSLWASGSNEQFF. The CDR3 DNA reads TGTGCTAGCAGCTTATGGGCTAGCGGGAGCAATGAGCAGTTCTTC.

The table lists this clonotype with a few counts. V gene TRBV20-1 combines with J gene TRBJ1-6, with no clear D. The ends were cut back, 5 bases at V and 4 bases at J, with 15 bases in the middle. The germline gives CDR1 DFQATT, CDR2 SNEGSKA (reference sequence). The CDR3 length is 15 residues. CDR3 DNA: TGCAGTGCTCCTACATCAAGTGCTTATAATTCACCCCTCCACTTT. Translating it yields CSAPTSSAYNSPLHF.

The chain is built from TRBV5-1 and TRBJ2-4; TRBD1 matches 7 bases. This CDR3 contains 15 residues. Germline V gives CDR1 SGHRS, CDR2 YFSETQ. V lost 1 base, J lost 7 bases, and 8 bases stayed unmatched. In nucleotides, the CDR3 is TGCGCCAGCAGCTTGCCACATGGACAGGTTAACATTCAGTACTTC. This encodes CASSLPHGQVNIQYF.